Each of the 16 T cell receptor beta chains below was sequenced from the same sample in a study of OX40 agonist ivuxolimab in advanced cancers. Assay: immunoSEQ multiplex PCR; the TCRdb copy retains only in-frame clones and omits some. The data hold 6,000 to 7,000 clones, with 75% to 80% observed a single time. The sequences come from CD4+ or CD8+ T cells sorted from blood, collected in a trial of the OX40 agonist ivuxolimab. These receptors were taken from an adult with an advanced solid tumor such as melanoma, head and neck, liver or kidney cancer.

This chain's CDR3 is CASSGSSGQGELFF. CDR3 sequence (DNA): TGTGCCAGCAGCGGATCTAGCGGCCAAGGGGAGCTGTTTTTT. This chain joins TRBV13 and TRBJ2-2, with 7 bases matching TRBD2. CDR1 is PRHDT and CDR2 is FYEKMQ in the germline V gene (reference sequence). The CDR3 has 14 residues. V shed 5 bases and J 8 bases; nucleotides not matched to a gene: 8. Combining the CDR3 with reference TRBV13 and TRBJ2-2 gives the whole variable domain AAGVIQSPRHLIKEKRETATLKCYPIPRHDTVYWYQQGPGQDPQFLISFYEKMQSDKGSIPDRFSAQQFSDYHSELNMSSLELGDSALYFCASSGSSGQGELFFGEGSRLTVL.

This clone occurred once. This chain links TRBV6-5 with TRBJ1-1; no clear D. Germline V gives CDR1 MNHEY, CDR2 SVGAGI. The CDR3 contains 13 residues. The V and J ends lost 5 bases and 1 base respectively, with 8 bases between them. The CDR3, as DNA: TGTGCCAGCAGTATTAGATCGAACACTGAAGCTTTCTTT. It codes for CASSIRSNTEAFF.

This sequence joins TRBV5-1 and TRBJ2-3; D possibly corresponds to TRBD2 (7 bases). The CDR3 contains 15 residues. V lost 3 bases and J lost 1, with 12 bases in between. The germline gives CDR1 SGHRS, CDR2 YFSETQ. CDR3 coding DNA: TGCGCCAGCAGCTCGGCGGGGGCCGGCACAGATACGCAGTATTTT. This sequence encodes CASSSAGAGTDTQYF.

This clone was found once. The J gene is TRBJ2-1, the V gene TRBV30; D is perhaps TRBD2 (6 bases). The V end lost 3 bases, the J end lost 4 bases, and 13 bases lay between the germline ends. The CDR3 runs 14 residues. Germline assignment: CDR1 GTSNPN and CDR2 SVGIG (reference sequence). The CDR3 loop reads CAWSSSDTYNEQFF. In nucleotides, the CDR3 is TGTGCCTGGAGCTCTAGCGACACTTACAATGAGCAGTTCTTC.

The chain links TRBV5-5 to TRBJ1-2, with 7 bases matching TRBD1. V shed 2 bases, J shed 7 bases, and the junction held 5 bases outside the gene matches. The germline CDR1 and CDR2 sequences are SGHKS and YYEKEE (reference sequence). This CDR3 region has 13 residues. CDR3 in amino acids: CASSLPGGSGYTF. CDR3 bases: TGTGCCAGCAGCTTACCAGGGGGAAGTGGCTACACCTTC. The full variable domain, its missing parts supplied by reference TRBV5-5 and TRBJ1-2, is DAGVTQSPTHLIKTRGQQVTLRCSPISGHKSVSWYQQVLGQGPQFIFQYYEKEERGRGNFPDRFSARQFPNYSSELNVNALLLGDSALYLCASSLPGGSGYTFGSGTRLTVV.

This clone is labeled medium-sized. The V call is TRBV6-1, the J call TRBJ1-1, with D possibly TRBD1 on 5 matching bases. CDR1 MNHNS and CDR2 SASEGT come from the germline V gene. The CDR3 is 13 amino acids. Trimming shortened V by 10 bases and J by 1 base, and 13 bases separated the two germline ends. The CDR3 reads CATFPTENTEAFF. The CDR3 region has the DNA TGTGCCACCTTTCCGACAGAGAACACTGAAGCTTTCTTT.

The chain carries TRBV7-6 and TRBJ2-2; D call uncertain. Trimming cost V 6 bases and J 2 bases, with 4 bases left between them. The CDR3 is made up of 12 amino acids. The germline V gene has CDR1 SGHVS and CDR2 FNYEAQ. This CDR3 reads CASSPNTGELFF. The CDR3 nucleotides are TGTGCCAGCAGTCCAAACACCGGGGAGCTGTTTTTT. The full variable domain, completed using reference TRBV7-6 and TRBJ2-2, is GAGVSQSPRYKVTKRGQDVALRCDPISGHVSLYWYRQALGQGPEFLTYFNYEAQQDKSGLPNDRFSAERPEGSISTLTIQRTEQRDSAMYRCASSPNTGELFFGEGSRLTVL.

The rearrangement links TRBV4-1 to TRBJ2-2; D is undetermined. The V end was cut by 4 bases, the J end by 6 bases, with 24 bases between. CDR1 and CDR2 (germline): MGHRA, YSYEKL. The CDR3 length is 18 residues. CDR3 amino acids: CASSPKGKGSAYAGELFF. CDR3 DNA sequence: TGCGCCAGCAGCCCAAAAGGAAAGGGATCGGCGTACGCCGGGGAGCTGTTTTTT.

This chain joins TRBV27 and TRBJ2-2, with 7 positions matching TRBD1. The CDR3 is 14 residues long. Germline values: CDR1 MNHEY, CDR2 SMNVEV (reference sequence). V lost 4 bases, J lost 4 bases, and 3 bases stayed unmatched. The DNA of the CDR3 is TGTGCCAGCAGTTCGGGACAGACCACCGGGGAGCTGTTTTTT. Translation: CASSSGQTTGELFF.

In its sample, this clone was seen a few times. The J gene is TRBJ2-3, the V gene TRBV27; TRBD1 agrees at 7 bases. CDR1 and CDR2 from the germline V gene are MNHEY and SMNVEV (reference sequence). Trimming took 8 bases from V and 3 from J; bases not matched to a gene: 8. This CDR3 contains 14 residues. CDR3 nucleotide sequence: TGTGCCAGCTCCCAGGGGGTTTCAACAGATACGCAGTATTTT. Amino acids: CASSQGVSTDTQYF.

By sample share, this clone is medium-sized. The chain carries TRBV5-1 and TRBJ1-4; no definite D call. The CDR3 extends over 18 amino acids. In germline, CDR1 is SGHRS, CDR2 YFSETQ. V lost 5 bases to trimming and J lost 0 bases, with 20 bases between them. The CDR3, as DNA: TGCGCCAGCAGTTATCATCGCGAAGGGCTTGCAACTAATGAAAAACTGTTTTTT. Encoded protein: CASSYHREGLATNEKLFF.

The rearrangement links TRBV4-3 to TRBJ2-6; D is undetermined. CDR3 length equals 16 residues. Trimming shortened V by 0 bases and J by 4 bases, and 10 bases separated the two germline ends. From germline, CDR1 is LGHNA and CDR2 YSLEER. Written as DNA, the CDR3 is TGCGCCAGCAGCCAAGAGGAAGGGTCGGGGGCCAACGTCCTGACTTTC. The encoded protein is CASSQEEGSGANVLTF.

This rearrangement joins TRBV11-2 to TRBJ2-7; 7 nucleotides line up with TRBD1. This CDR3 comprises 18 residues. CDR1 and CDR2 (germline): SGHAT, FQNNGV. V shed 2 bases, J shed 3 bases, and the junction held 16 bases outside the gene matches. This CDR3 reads CASSLRNTSGTVLYEQYF. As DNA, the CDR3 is TGTGCCAGCAGCTTACGGAACACCTCCGGGACAGTTCTCTACGAGCAGTACTTC.

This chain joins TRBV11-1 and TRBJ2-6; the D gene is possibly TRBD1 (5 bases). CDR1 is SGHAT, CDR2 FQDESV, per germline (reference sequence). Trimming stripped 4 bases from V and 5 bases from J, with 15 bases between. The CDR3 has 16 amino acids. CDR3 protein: CASSWKGQSRANVLTF. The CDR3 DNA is TGTGCCAGCAGCTGGAAAGGACAAAGTCGGGCCAACGTCCTGACTTTC. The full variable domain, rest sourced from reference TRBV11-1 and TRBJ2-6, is EAEVAQSPRYKITEKSQAVAFWCDPISGHATLYWYRQILGQGPELLVQFQDESVVDDSQLPKDRFSAERLKGVDSTLKIQPAELGDSAMYLCASSWKGQSRANVLTFGAGSRLTVL.

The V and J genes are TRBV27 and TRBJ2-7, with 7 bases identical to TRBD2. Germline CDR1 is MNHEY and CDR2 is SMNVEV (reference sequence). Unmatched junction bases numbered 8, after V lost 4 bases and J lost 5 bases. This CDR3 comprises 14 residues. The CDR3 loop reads CASSSPGGKDEQYF. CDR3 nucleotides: TGTGCCAGCAGTTCCCCCGGGGGGAAGGACGAGCAGTACTTC.

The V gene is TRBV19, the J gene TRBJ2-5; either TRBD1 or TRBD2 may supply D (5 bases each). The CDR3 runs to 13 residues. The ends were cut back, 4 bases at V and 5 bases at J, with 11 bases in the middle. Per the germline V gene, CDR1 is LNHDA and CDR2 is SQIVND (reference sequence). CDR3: CASSRLGAETQYF. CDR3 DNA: TGTGCCAGTAGTAGACTCGGGGCGGAGACCCAGTACTTC. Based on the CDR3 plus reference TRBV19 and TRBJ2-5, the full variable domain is DGGITQSPKYLFRKEGQNVTLSCEQNLNHDAMYWYRQDPGQGLRLIYYSQIVNDFQKGDIAEGYSVSREKKESFPLTVTSAQKNPTAFYLCASSRLGAETQYFGPGTRLLVL.